What follows is one T cell receptor (beta chain) and its context. Its antigen specificity is not known. Nothing much larger sits one base from this clone, and base qualities are not available. The receptor library was made with the immunoSEQ multiplex PCR assay. Entries here come from immuneACCESS through TCRdb and include only in-frame sequences with V and J called. Some clones fail to appear in such tables; in the studies checked, an unresolved V gene covers under half of the shortfall, and the cause of the remainder is unknown. The sample profile shows more than 150,000 clones; about 93% of them were found once. Around 2.5% of the sample lies in the top ten. The data are from a study of control samples from healthy donors and cancer patients (dated by TCRdb to about 2020). The sequence was obtained from a man aged 50-59 years in good health. Sequencing used blood.

The CDR3 reads CASRGTGENYGYTF. In nucleotide form, the sequence is TGTGCCAGCAGGGGGACAGGCGAAAACTATGGCTACACCTTC. This chain is built from TRBV6-6 and TRBJ1-2, and TRBD1 aligns with 8 junction nucleotides. The CDR3 has 14 amino acids, counting the end cysteine and phenylalanine. CDR3 DNA only is kept here, 42 bases in frame from base 1. CDR1 and CDR2, per the germline V gene (reference sequence), are MNHNY and SVGAGI. The V end gives up 6 bases and the J end 2 bases, leaving 5 bases in the junction not matched to a gene.